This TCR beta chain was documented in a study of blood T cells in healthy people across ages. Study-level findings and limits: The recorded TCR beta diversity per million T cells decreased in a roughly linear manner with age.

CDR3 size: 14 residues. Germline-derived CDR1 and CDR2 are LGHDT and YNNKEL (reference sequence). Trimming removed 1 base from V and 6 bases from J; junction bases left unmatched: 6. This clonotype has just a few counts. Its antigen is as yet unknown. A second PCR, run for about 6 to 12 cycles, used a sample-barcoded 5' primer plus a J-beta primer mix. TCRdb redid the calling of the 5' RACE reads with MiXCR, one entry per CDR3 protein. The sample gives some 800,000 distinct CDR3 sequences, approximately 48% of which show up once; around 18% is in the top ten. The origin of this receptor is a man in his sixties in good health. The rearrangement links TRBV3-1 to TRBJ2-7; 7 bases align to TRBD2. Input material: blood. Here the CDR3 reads CASSQARTSLEQYF. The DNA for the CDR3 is TGTGCCAGCAGCCAAGCTAGGACTAGTCTCGAGCAGTACTTC.